Given below is one T cell receptor beta chain in context. The CDR3 spans 14 residues. Germline values: CDR1 MDHEN, CDR2 SYDVKM. V was clipped by 3 bases and J by 6 bases, with 12 bases between them. This specimen comes from a study of blood T cell repertoires in COVID-19. Study information: PBMCs, B-cell-depleted T cells, or T cells provided the cDNA or gDNA that made up the material.

Original handling: The assay estimated nucleated cells by amplifying reference gene primers. Profiled with immunoSEQ multiplex PCR; TCRdb holds only in-frame clones, not every one. Clonal size and the V and J genes are those of that table, whereas D and trimming came from the DNA. Among some 100,000 clones listed, approximately 89% were seen once. The chain combines TRBV28 with TRBJ2-1, with D maybe TRBD1 (6 bases). Material: peripheral blood. This clonotype was obtained from a man aged 55 to 70 with acute or convalescent COVID-19. CDR3 in amino acids: CASSFPMTGNEQFF. In nucleotides, the CDR3 is TGTGCCAGCAGTTTCCCCATGACAGGCAATGAGCAGTTCTTC.